This entry concerns a single T cell receptor beta chain. Authors' data handling: For nucleated cells, counts were estimated from reference gene primer amplification. TCRdb's table, derived via immunoSEQ multiplex PCR, lists solely in-frame clones and lacks some. The DNA was the basis for D and trimming; V, J and clone size are from that table. The sample lists some 700,000 clones, around 90% occurring once. These data originate in a study of blood T cell repertoires in COVID-19. About the research overall: Researchers got acute and convalescent COVID-19 samples from the United States, Italy and Spain. PBMCs, B-cell-depleted T cells, or T cells provided the cDNA or gDNA that made up the material.

Germline V gives CDR1 MDHEN, CDR2 SYDVKM. The CDR3 totals 13 residues. V lost 7 bases and J lost 7, with 17 bases in between. The rearrangement links TRBV28 to TRBJ2-7; a weak D match, TRBD1 (7 bases). This receptor was obtained from a woman under 30 with acute or convalescent COVID-19. The sequenced sample was peripheral blood. This CDR3 reads CASTSGGQGEQYF. The DNA for the CDR3 is TGTGCCAGCACCTCAGGGGGGCAGGGGGAGCAGTACTTC.